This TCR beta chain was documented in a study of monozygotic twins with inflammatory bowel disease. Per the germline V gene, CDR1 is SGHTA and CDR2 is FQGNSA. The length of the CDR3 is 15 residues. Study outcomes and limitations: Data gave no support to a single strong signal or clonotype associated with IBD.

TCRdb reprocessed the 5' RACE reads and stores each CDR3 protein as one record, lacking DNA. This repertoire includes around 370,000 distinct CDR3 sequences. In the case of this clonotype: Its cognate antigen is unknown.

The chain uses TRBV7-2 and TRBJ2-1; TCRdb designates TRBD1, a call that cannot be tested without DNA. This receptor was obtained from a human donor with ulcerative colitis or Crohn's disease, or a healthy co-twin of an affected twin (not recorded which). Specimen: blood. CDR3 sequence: CASSSPLYSYNEQFF.